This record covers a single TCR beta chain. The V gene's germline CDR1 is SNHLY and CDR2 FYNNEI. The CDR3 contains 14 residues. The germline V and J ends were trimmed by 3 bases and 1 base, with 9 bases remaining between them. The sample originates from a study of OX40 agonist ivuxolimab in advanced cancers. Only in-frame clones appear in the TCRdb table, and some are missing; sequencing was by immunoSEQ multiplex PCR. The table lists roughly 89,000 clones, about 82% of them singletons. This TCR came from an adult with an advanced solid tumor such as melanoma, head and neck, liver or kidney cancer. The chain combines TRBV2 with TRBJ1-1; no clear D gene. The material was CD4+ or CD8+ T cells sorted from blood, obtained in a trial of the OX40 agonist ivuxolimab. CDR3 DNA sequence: TGTGCCAGCAGTGATCCTCACAGGAACACTGAAGCTTTCTTT. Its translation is CASSDPHRNTEAFF.